These 10 T cell receptor beta chains originate from one sample sequenced in a study of Graves' ophthalmopathy and Graves' hyperthyroidism. CDR3 regions of TCR beta were amplified from RNA transcripts. HTBI-primed first-round RT-PCR preceded second-round multiplex PCR. In TCRdb, the multiplex PCR reads were re-called with MiXCR into one record per CDR3 protein. The data hold about 620,000 distinct CDR3 sequences, with 22% observed a single time. Material: peripheral blood. The receptors were gathered from a woman under 30 with stable Graves' hyperthyroidism. Some clones in this sample may be carry-over from other donors' samples.

V and J are TRBV30 and TRBJ2-7, with a weak D call TRBD1 (6 bases). V lost 4 bases to trimming and J lost 5 bases, with 9 bases between them. The CDR3 contains 11 residues. CDR1 and CDR2 (germline): GTSNPN, SVGIG (reference sequence). CDR3 residues: CAWNRANEQYF. The DNA of the CDR3 is TGTGCCTGGAACAGGGCGAACGAGCAGTACTTC.

This clonotype was seen many times. The chain is built from TRBV13 and TRBJ1-2, with a possible D match to TRBD1 (5 bases). The CDR3 extends over 14 amino acids. V shed 1 base and J shed 4 bases, with 10 bases lying between them. Germline V gene sequence: CDR1 PRHDT, CDR2 FYEKMQ (reference sequence). DNA for the CDR3: TGTGCCAGCAGCTTAGAGGGGAGCGGCTATGGCTACACCTTC. Translating it yields CASSLEGSGYGYTF.

The table lists this clonotype with many counts. This chain uses TRBV6-1 with TRBJ1-5, with D unresolved. Deletions cut 4 bases from V and 6 bases from J, with 16 bases between. Germline CDR1 is MNHNS and CDR2 is SASEGT. CDR3 length: 15 amino acids. The CDR3 spells CASSVGGGGVQPQHF. As DNA, the CDR3 is TGTGCCAGCAGTGTAGGTGGTGGTGGTGTTCAGCCCCAGCATTTT.

The table lists this clonotype with many counts. The rearrangement joins TRBV7-9 to TRBJ1-1; no definite D call. Trimming left V 6 bases short and J 1 base short, with 12 bases between. The CDR3 sequence is 14 residues long. The germline V gene encodes CDR1 SEHNR and CDR2 FQNEAQ (reference sequence). CDR3 amino acids: CASSPLIGNTEAFF. CDR3 nucleotides: TGTGCCAGCAGTCCTTTAATCGGGAACACTGAAGCTTTCTTT.

The chain carries TRBV11-2 and TRBJ2-3; a weak D match, TRBD1 (7 bases). With 8 bases removed from V and 0 bases from J, the gap between germline ends came to 12 bases. Germline CDR1 SGHAT, CDR2 FQNNGV. CDR3 size: 14 residues. The CDR3 DNA reads TGTGCCAGCGGCAGGGGGGTGAGCACAGATACGCAGTATTTT. This sequence encodes CASGRGVSTDTQYF.

The rearrangement uses TRBV10-1 and TRBJ2-5; D perhaps matches TRBD1 (7 bases). In germline, CDR1 is WNHNN, CDR2 SYGVQD (reference sequence). Between the trimmed V and J ends, which lost 5 bases and 5 bases, there was a span of 15 bases. This CDR3 has 14 amino acids. CDR3 DNA: TGCGCCAGCAGTCGAGGGGGCGGGATGGAGACCCAGTACTTC. It yields the protein CASSRGGGMETQYF.

This clonotype was counted at least ten times. The DNA for the CDR3 is TGTGCCAGCACCGTAGGAGGGTTCAGCAATCAGCCCCAGCATTTT. The encoded protein is CASTVGGFSNQPQHF. This chain links TRBV28 with TRBJ1-5; D is unresolved. CDR1 and CDR2 (germline): MDHEN, SYDVKM. V dropped 7 bases and J dropped 1 base, with 14 bases sitting between them. CDR3 length: 15 amino acids.

In this sample, this clonotype turned up many times. The gene calls are TRBV2 and TRBJ1-5; D unresolved. CDR3 size: 13 residues. Trimming pared 4 bases from V and 8 bases from J, leaving 12 bases between. From germline, CDR1 is SNHLY and CDR2 FYNNEI. The CDR3 region is CASSVFFMEPQHF. DNA of the CDR3: TGTGCCAGCAGTGTATTTTTCATGGAGCCCCAGCATTTT.

This chain uses TRBV27 with TRBJ2-7; a weak D match, TRBD1 (5 bases). Germline V lookup: CDR1 MNHEY, CDR2 SMNVEV (reference sequence). This CDR3 comprises 14 residues. Trimming cost V 2 bases and J 2 bases, with 10 bases left between them. Here the CDR3 DNA reads TGTGCCAGCAGTTTAAGACAGCTGACCTACGAGCAGTACTTC. This codes for CASSLRQLTYEQYF.

The chain combines TRBV27 with TRBJ2-5, with unresolved D. The CDR3 consists of 12 residues. The ends were cut back, 7 bases at V and 7 bases at J, with 13 bases in the middle. Germline V CDR1 and CDR2: MNHEY, SMNVEV (reference sequence). The CDR3 DNA is TGTGCCAGCAAGGGCTTCAATGGGACCCAGTACTTC. Translating it yields CASKGFNGTQYF.